One sample yielded the 14 T cell receptor beta chains listed below, sequenced in a study of shared clonotypes between healthy human individuals. The data were produced by immunoSEQ multiplex PCR, yet TCRdb's version contains in-frame clones alone and is incomplete. Among 1,400,000 or so clones listed, 98% were seen once. Sequenced sample: naive CD4+ T cells sorted from blood. Subset reported: CD45RA+ positively selected. Every receptor here comes from a man aged 25-40 years in good health.

A word on this clone: The same CDR3 is also encoded by other DNA sequences in this sample. This chain links TRBV30 with TRBJ2-7; possible D gene TRBD1, 6 bases. Germline values: CDR1 GTSNPN, CDR2 SVGIG (reference sequence). The CDR3 has 14 residues. Trimming removed 0 bases from V and 2 bases from J, with 11 bases in between. The DNA of the CDR3 is TGTGCCTGGAGTGTAGGGGGAGCCACCTACGAGCAGTACTTC. This codes for CAWSVGGATYEQYF.

A note on this clone: Other nucleotide sequences in the sample specify the same CDR3. The V gene is TRBV7-9, the J gene TRBJ1-5; 9 nucleotides match TRBD1. V was pared by 2 bases and J by 4 bases, with 6 bases of the junction left unmatched. This CDR3 has 16 amino acids. Germline lookup yields CDR1 SEHNR and CDR2 FQNEAQ (reference sequence). CDR3 in amino acids: CASSLFAGQGNQPQHF. For the CDR3, the DNA is TGTGCCAGCAGCTTATTTGCAGGACAGGGGAATCAGCCCCAGCATTTT.

V usage is TRBV5-1 and J usage is TRBJ1-4, with TRBD1 as a possible D gene (5 bases). With 0 bases removed from V and 0 bases from J, the gap between germline ends came to 6 bases. Per germline, CDR1 SGHRS and CDR2 YFSETQ. The CDR3 is 15 amino acids. The DNA for the CDR3 is TGCGCCAGCAGCTTGGCACAGGCAACTAATGAAAAACTGTTTTTT. Translating it yields CASSLAQATNEKLFF.

The chain joins TRBV28 to TRBJ2-1; weak D call: TRBD1 (6 bases). V lost 3 bases and J lost 2, with 23 bases in between. The CDR3 spans 19 residues. Germline V gives CDR1 MDHEN, CDR2 SYDVKM. This CDR3 is CASSFPIDNRVVAYNEQFF. The CDR3 nucleotides read TGTGCCAGCAGTTTCCCAATTGACAACAGGGTAGTGGCCTACAATGAGCAGTTCTTC.

V usage is TRBV6-1 and J usage is TRBJ2-7; D gene ambiguous. The CDR3 has 11 residues. Germline CDR1 MNHNS, CDR2 SASEGT. The ends were cut back, 6 bases at V and 3 bases at J, with 6 bases in the middle. The CDR3 sequence: CASRANYEQYF. For the CDR3, the DNA is TGTGCCAGCAGGGCCAACTACGAGCAGTACTTC.

The chain recombines TRBV5-4 with TRBJ2-3; D uncertain. The CDR3 is 11 amino acids. Deletions cut 3 bases from V and 5 bases from J, with 4 bases between. CDR1 SGHNT and CDR2 YYREEE come from the germline V gene (reference sequence). CDR3 nucleotides: TGTGCCAGCAGCTCCTTAGATACGCAGTATTTT. Protein product: CASSSLDTQYF.

Here the CDR3 reads CASSPPGQVGPYEQYF. CDR3 nucleotides: TGTGCCAGCAGTCCACCCGGACAGGTCGGCCCCTACGAGCAGTACTTC. The V and J genes are TRBV28 and TRBJ2-7, with 7 bases aligning to TRBD1. From germline, CDR1 is MDHEN and CDR2 SYDVKM. Unmatched junction bases numbered 12, after V lost 5 bases and J lost 2 bases. The CDR3 sequence is 16 residues long.

V gene TRBV10-1 combines with J gene TRBJ1-1; 7 nucleotides line up with TRBD1. Germline CDR1 reads WNHNN; CDR2 reads SYGVQD (reference sequence). CDR3 length: 15 amino acids. V lost 3 bases to trimming and J lost 1 base; unmatched junction nucleotides: 5. In DNA, the CDR3 is TGCGCCAGCAGTGAAGGGAGGGGGCCGAACACTGAAGCTTTCTTT. It encodes CASSEGRGPNTEAFF.

The J gene is TRBJ1-1, the V gene TRBV5-4, with 7 bases matching TRBD1. Germline loops: CDR1 SGHNT, CDR2 YYREEE (reference sequence). V shed 3 bases and J 2 bases; nucleotides not matched to a gene: 10. CDR3 length: 16 residues. CDR3 sequence: CASSSGDRAENTEAFF. CDR3 sequence (DNA): TGTGCCAGCAGCTCAGGAGACAGGGCCGAAAACACTGAAGCTTTCTTT.

The V gene is TRBV29-1, the J gene TRBJ2-1; D remains ambiguous. Germline V gene lookup returns CDR1 SQVTM and CDR2 ANQGSEA. V shed 6 bases and J shed 7 bases, with 22 bases lying between them. CDR3 size: 15 residues. The CDR3, as DNA: TGCAGCGTAACAAAGGCCGTAACCCGGAGTAATGAGCAGTTCTTC. The encoded protein is CSVTKAVTRSNEQFF.

V usage is TRBV4-1 and J usage is TRBJ1-1; 8 bases line up with TRBD1. In germline, CDR1 is MGHRA, CDR2 YSYEKL. V trimming: 1 base; J trimming: 5 bases; junction bases outside the gene matches: 9. The CDR3 contains 16 residues. The CDR3 DNA reads as TGCGCCAGCAGCCAAGGAAGTACAGGGGGTTATACTGAAGCTTTCTTT. This translates into CASSQGSTGGYTEAFF.

The V and J genes are TRBV5-4 and TRBJ2-3; no definite D call. This CDR3 is 12 amino acids long. Germline loops: CDR1 SGHNT, CDR2 YYREEE (reference sequence). V lost 3 bases, J lost 6 bases, and 8 bases lay in between. The CDR3 DNA is TGTGCCAGCAGCTCAACAGTGGATACGCAGTATTTT. It translates to CASSSTVDTQYF.

J is TRBJ2-2 and V is TRBV5-1, with 8 bases aligning to TRBD2. Germline V gene data show CDR1 as SGHRS and CDR2 as YFSETQ. The CDR3 length is 15 residues. Losses at the gene ends were 6 bases for V and 6 bases for J; bases not matched to a gene: 10. The CDR3 is CASTSGSGWAGELFF. Written as DNA, the CDR3 is TGCGCCAGCACCAGCGGGAGTGGTTGGGCCGGGGAGCTGTTTTTT.

The chain links TRBV11-2 to TRBJ2-7, with D possibly called TRBD1 or TRBD2 (5 bases each). Germline CDR1 reads SGHAT; CDR2 reads FQNNGV. The ends were cut back, 6 bases at V and 2 bases at J, with 17 bases in the middle. The CDR3 totals 15 residues. CDR3 sequence reads: CASSLNRDVTYEQYF. The DNA of the CDR3 is TGTGCCAGCAGTCTCAACCGGGACGTAACCTACGAGCAGTACTTC.